Included here is one TCR beta chain sequence, with context. No antigen is known for it. This sample is drawn from a study of shared clonotypes between healthy human individuals. General study results and limits: It was only blood that was sampled, and tissue repertoires likely differ. Sorted-subset sequencing, rarefaction showed, was incomplete despite large depth.

The DNA input per sorted-subset replicate PCR was 150 to 200 ng, corresponding to some 33,000 T cell genomes. In the original processing: As immunoSEQ supplied junction-only sequences (without quality scores), filtering differed. The repertoire was sequenced with immunoSEQ multiplex PCR; TCRdb's copy has only in-frame clones and lacks some. The V and J calls and clone size come from that table; D and trimming were worked out from the DNA. The sample lists millions of clones, roughly 91% occurring once. Terminally differentiated effector memory CD45RA+ cells were excluded by CCR7 positive selection of CD45RO-negative cells. The V gene's germline CDR1 is SQVTM and CDR2 ANQGSEA. V gave up 4 bases and J gave up 6 bases, with 9 bases separating them. The CDR3 is 12 residues long.

This TCR derives from a man aged 18-30 years in good health. Some clones in this sample may be carry-over from other donors' samples. The sample taken for sequencing was naive CD8+ T cells from PBMCs. The chain recombines TRBV29-1 with TRBJ1-4; D is ambiguous. The CDR3: CSVALGYEKLFF. The CDR3 nucleotides read TGCAGCGTTGCTCTCGGATATGAAAAACTGTTTTTT.